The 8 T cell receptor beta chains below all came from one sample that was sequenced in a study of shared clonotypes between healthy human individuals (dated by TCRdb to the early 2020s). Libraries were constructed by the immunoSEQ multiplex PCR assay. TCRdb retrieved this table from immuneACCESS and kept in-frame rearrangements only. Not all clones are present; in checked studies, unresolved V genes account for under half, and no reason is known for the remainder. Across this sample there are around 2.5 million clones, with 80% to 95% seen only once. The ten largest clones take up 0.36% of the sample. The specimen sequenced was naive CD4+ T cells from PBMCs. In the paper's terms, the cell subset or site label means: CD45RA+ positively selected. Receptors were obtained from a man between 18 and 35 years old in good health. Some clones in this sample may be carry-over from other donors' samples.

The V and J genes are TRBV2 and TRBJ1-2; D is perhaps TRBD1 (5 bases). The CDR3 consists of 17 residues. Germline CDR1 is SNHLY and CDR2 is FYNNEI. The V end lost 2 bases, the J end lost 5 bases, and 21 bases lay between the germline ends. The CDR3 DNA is TGTGCCAGCAGTGAATTGGGCTCGGGCAGGGCGCGGTATGGCTACACCTTC. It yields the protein CASSELGSGRARYGYTF.

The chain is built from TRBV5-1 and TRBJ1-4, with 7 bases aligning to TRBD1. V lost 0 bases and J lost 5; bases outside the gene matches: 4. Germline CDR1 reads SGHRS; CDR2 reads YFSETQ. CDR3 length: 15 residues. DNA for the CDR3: TGCGCCAGCAGCTTGGATTCCAGGGGGAATGAAAAACTGTTTTTT. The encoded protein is CASSLDSRGNEKLFF.

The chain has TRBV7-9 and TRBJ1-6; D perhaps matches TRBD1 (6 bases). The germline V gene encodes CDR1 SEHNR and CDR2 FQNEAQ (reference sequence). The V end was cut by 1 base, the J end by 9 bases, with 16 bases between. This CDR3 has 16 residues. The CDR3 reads CASSLGGARSRSPLHF. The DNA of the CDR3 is TGTGCCAGCAGCTTAGGGGGGGCTAGATCGCGTTCACCCCTCCACTTT.

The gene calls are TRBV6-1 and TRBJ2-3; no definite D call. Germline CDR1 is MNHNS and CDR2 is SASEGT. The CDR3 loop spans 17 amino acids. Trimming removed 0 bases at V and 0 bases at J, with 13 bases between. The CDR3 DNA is TGTGCCAGCAGTGAAGCCCCCTTTGCCCGCAGCACAGATACGCAGTATTTT. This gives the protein CASSEAPFARSTDTQYF.

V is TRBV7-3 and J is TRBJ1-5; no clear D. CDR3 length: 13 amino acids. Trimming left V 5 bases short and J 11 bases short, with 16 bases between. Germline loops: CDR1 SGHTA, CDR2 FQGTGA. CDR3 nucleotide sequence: TGTGCCAGCAGCCCCGGGGTGGGCAGAGCCCAGCATTTT. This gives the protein CASSPGVGRAQHF. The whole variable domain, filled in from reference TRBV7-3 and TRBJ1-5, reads GAGVSQTPSNKVTEKGKYVELRCDPISGHTALYWYRQSLGQGPEFLIYFQGTGAADDSGLPNDRFFAVRPEGSVSTLKIQRTERGDSAVYLCASSPGVGRAQHFGDGTRLSIL.

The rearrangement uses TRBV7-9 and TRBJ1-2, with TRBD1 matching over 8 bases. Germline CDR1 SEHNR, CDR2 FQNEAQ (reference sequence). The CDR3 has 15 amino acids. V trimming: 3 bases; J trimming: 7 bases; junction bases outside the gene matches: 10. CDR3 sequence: CASSFSGTGVFGYTF. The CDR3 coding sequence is TGTGCCAGCAGCTTTTCCGGGACAGGCGTTTTTGGCTACACCTTC.

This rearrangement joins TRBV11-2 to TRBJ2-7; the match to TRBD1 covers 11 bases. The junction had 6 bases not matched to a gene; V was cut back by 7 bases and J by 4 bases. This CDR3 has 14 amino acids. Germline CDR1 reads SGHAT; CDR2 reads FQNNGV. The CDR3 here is CASTTGTGGYEQYF. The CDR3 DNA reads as TGTGCCAGCACCACCGGGACAGGGGGGTACGAGCAGTACTTC.

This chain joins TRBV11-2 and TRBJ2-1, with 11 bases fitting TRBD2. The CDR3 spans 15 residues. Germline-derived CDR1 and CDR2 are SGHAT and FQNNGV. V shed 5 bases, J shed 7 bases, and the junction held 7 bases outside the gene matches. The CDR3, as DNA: TGTGCCAGCAGCCCACTAGCGGGAGCCTTTAATGAGCAGTTCTTC. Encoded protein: CASSPLAGAFNEQFF.